The entry below describes one T cell receptor (beta chain). Its antigen remains unidentified. The source of the sample is a study of OX40 agonist ivuxolimab in advanced cancers. Across the whole study: Ivuxolimab, an antibody that agonizes OX40 (CD134), was administered to the patients. People in dose escalation had one of these cancers: hepatocellular carcinoma, melanoma, renal cell or head and neck cancer.

Whole-study findings and limits: With doses of 0.1 to 3.0 mg/kg, CD4+ and CD8+ blood T cells had undergone clonal expansion by week 6.

Sequenced by immunoSEQ multiplex PCR; TCRdb stores in-frame clones only, minus some. The sample has tens of thousands of clones; more than 75% are singletons. The germline CDR1 and CDR2 sequences are MGHRA and YSYEKL. Trimming removed 3 bases at V and 6 bases at J, with 17 bases between. The CDR3 is 16 residues long. The input for sequencing was CD4+ or CD8+ T cells sorted from blood, taken in a trial of the OX40 agonist ivuxolimab. J is TRBJ1-4 and V is TRBV4-1; possibly TRBD1 for D (6 bases). This receptor was taken from an adult with an advanced solid tumor such as melanoma, head and neck, liver or kidney cancer. The CDR3 region has the DNA TGCGCCAGCAGCCAGTCAACAGGGCCCCCGGATGAAAAACTGTTTTTT. This gives the protein CASSQSTGPPDEKLFF.